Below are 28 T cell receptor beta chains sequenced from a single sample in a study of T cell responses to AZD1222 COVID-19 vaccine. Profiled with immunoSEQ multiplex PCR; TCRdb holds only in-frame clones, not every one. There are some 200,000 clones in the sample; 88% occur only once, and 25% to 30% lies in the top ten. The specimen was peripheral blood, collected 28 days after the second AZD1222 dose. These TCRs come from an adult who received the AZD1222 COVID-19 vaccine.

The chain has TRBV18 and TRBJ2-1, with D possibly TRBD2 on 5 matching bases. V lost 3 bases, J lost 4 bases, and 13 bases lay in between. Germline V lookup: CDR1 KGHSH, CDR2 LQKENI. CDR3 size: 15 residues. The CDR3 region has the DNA TGTGCCAGCTCACCGAGAGAGACTATTTACAATGAGCAGTTCTTC. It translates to CASSPRETIYNEQFF.

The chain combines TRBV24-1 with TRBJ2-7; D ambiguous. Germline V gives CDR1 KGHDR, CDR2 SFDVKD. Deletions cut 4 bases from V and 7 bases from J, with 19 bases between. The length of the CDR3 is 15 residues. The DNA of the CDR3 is TGTGCCACCAGTGACCCCGCCGGGCGCCCCCGGGAGCAGTACTTC. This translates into CATSDPAGRPREQYF.

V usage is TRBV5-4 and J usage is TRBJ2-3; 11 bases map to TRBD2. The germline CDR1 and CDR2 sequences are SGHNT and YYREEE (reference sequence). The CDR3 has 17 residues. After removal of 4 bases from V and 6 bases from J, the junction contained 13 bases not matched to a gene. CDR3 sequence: CASSAGVSGRAGDTQYF. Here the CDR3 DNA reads TGTGCCAGCAGCGCAGGAGTTAGCGGGAGGGCCGGGGATACGCAGTATTTT.

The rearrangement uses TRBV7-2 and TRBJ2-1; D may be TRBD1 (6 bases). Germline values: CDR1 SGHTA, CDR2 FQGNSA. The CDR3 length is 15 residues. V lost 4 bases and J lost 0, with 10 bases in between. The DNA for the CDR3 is TGTGCCAGCAGCTGGCAGGGGAGCTCCTACAATGAGCAGTTCTTC. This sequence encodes CASSWQGSSYNEQFF.

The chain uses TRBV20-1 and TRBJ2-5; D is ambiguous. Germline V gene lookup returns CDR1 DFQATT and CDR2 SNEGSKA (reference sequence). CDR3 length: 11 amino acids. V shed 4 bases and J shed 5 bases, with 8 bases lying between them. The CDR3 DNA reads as TGCAGTGCTATTAGTGGGGAGACCCAGTACTTC. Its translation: CSAISGETQYF.

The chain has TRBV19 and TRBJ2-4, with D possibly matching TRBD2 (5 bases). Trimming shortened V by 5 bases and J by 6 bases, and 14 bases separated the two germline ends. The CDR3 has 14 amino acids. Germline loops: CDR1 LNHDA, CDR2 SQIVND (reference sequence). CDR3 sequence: CASSPRTHTNIQYF. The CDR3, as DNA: TGTGCCAGTAGTCCAAGGACTCATACAAACATTCAGTACTTC. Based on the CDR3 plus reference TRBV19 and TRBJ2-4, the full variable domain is DGGITQSPKYLFRKEGQNVTLSCEQNLNHDAMYWYRQDPGQGLRLIYYSQIVNDFQKGDIAEGYSVSREKKESFPLTVTSAQKNPTAFYLCASSPRTHTNIQYFGAGTRLSVL.

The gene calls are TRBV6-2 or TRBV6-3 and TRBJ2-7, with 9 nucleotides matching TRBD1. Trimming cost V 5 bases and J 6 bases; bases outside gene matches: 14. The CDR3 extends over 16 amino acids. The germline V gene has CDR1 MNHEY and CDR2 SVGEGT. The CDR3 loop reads CASSPWSGQGRVEQYF. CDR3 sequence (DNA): TGTGCCAGCAGTCCGTGGTCGGGACAGGGACGTGTCGAGCAGTACTTC.

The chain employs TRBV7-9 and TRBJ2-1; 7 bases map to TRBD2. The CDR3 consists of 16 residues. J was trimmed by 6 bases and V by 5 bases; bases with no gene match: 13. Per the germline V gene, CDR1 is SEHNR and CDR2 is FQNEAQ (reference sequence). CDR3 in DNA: TGTGCCAGCAGCCCCCGAACTAGCGCGGGTCTCAATGAGCAGTTCTTC. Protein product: CASSPRTSAGLNEQFF.

The chain's CDR3 is CASSRTDRGLDEQYF. CDR3 DNA: TGTGCCAGCAGTCGAACCGACAGGGGGCTTGACGAGCAGTACTTC. The V and J genes are TRBV4-2 and TRBJ2-7, with 10 bases aligning to TRBD1. This CDR3 is 15 amino acids long. V was pared by 6 bases and J by 5 bases, with 10 bases of the junction left unmatched. Germline values: CDR1 LGHNA, CDR2 YNFKEQ.

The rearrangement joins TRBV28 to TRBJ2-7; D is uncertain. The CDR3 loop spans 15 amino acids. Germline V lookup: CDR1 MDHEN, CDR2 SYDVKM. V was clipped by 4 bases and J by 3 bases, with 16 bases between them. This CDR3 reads CASSSPSASFYEQYF. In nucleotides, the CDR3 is TGTGCCAGCAGTTCCCCTTCCGCCTCGTTCTACGAGCAGTACTTC.

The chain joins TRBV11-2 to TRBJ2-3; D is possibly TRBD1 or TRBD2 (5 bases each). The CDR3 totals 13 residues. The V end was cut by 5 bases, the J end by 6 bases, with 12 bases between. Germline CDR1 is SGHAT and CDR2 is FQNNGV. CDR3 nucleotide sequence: TGTGCCAGCAGCATTACGGGGCCGGATACGCAGTATTTT. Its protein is CASSITGPDTQYF.

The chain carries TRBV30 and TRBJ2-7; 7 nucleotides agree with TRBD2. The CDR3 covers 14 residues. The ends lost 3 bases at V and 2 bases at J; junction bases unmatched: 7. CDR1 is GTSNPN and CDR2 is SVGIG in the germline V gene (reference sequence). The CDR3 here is CAWRGREHTYEQYF. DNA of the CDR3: TGTGCCTGGAGGGGGCGGGAGCACACCTACGAGCAGTACTTC.

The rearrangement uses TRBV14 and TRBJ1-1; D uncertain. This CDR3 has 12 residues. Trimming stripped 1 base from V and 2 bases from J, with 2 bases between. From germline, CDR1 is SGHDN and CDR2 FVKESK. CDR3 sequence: CASSQVNTEAFF. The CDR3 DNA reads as TGTGCCAGCAGCCAAGTAAACACTGAAGCTTTCTTT. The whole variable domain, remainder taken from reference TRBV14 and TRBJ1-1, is EAGVTQFPSHSVIEKGQTVTLRCDPISGHDNLYWYRRVMGKEIKFLLHFVKESKQDESGMPNNRFLAERTGGTYSTLKVQPAELEDSGVYFCASSQVNTEAFFGQGTRLTVV.

The CDR3 spells CASSRTVQGETQYF. For the CDR3, the DNA is TGTGCCAGTAGCCGGACGGTCCAGGGAGAGACCCAGTACTTC. This chain joins TRBV19 and TRBJ2-5, with D perhaps matching TRBD1 (5 bases). The CDR3 runs to 14 residues. CDR1 is LNHDA, CDR2 SQIVND, per germline (reference sequence). V was pared by 6 bases and J by 4 bases, with 15 bases between.

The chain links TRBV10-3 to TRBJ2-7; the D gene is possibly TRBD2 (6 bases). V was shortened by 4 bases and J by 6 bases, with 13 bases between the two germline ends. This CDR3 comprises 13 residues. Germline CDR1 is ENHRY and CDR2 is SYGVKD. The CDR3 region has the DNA TGTGCCATCAGTGTCCCGGGGGTGAGCGAGCAGTACTTC. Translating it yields CAISVPGVSEQYF.

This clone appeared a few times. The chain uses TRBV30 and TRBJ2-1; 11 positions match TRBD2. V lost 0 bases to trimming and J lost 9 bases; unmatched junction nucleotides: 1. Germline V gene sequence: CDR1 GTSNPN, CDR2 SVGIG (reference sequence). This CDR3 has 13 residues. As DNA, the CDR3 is TGTGCCTGGAGTGTTCTAGCGGGGGGTGAGCAGTTCTTC. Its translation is CAWSVLAGGEQFF.

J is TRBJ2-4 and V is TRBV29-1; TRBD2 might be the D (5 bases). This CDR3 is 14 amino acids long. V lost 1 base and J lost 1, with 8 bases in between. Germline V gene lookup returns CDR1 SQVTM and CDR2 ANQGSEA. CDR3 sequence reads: CSVEAGVAKNIQYF. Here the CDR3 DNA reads TGCAGCGTTGAAGCCGGGGTCGCCAAAAACATTCAGTACTTC.

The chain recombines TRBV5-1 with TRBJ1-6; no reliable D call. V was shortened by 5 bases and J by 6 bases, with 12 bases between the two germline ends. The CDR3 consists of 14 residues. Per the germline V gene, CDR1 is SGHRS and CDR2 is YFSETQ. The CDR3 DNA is TGCGCCAGCAGGCTACGGGGTCCTAATTCACCCCTCCACTTT. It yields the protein CASRLRGPNSPLHF.

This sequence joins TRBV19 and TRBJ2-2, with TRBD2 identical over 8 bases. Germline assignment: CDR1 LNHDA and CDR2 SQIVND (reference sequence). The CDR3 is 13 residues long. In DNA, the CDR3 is TGTGCGACATCGGGGCGGGAGGCCGGGGAGCTGTTTTTT. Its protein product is CATSGREAGELFF.

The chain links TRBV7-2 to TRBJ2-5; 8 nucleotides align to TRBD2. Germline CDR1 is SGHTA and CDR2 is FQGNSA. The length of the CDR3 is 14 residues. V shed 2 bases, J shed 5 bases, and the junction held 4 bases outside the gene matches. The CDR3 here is CASSLSGGWETQYF. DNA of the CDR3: TGTGCCAGCAGCTTATCGGGAGGGTGGGAGACCCAGTACTTC.

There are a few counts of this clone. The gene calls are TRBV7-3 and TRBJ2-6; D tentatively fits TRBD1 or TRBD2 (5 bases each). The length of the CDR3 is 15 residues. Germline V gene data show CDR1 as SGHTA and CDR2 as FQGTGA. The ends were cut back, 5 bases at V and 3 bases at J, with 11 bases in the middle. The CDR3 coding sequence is TGTGCCAGCAGCCTCGGTGGGGGTGGGGCCAACGTCCTGACTTTC. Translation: CASSLGGGGANVLTF.

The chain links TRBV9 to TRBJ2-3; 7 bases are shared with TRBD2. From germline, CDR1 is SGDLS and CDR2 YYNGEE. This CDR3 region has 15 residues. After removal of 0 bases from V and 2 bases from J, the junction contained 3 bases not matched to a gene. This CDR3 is CASSVASGSTDTQYF. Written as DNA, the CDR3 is TGTGCCAGCAGCGTAGCTAGCGGTTCCACAGATACGCAGTATTTT.

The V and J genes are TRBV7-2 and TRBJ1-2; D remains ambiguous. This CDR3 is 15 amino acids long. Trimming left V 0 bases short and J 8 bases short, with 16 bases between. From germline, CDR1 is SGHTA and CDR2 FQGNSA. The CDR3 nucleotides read TGTGCCAGCAGCTTAGCTGCGTACCACTTGGGAGGCTACACCTTC. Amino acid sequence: CASSLAAYHLGGYTF.

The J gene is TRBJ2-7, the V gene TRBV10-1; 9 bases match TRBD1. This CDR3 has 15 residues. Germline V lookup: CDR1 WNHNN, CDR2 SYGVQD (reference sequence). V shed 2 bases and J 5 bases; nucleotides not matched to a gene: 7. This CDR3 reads CASSEIDRGFHEQYF. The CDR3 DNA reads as TGCGCCAGCAGTGAGATCGACAGGGGGTTCCACGAGCAGTACTTC.

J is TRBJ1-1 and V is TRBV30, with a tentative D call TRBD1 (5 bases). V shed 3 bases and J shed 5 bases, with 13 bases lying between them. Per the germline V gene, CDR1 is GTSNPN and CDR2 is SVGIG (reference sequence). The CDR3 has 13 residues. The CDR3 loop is CAWRGPSRTEAFF. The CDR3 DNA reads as TGTGCCTGGAGGGGACCCTCGAGAACTGAAGCTTTCTTT. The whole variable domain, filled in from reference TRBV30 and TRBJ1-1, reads SQTIHQWPATLVQPVGSPLSLECTVEGTSNPNLYWYRQAAGRGLQLLFYSVGIGQISSEVPQNLSASRPQDRQFILSSKKLLLSDSGFYLCAWRGPSRTEAFFGQGTRLTVV.

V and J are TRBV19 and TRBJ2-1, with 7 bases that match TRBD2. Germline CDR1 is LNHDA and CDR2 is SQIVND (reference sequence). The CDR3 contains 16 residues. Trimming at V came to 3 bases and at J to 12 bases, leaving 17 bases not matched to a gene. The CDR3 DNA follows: TGTGCCAGTAGTATTTCCCCCGGGCTAGCGGTTATCTGGCAGTTCTTC. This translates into CASSISPGLAVIWQFF.

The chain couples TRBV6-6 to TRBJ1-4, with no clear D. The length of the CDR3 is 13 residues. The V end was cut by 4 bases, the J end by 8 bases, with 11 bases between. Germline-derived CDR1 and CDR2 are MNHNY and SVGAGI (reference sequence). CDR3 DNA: TGTGCCAGCAGTTTGAGTGGGCGAGAAAAACTGTTTTTT. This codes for CASSLSGREKLFF.

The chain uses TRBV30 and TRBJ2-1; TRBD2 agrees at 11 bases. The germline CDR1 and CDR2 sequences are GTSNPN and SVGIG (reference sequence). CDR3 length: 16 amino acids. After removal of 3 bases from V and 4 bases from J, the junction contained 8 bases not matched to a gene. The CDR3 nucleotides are TGTGCCTGGAGCCGCGGTACTAGCGGGGGTTACAATGAGCAGTTCTTC. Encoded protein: CAWSRGTSGGYNEQFF.